These 9 T cell receptor beta chains share one sample of origin, sequenced in a study of blood T cell repertoires in COVID-19. The data were produced by immunoSEQ multiplex PCR, yet TCRdb's version contains in-frame clones alone and is incomplete. The data show approximately 230,000 clones, over 75% seen once. Sequencing was carried out using peripheral blood. The source of these receptors is a woman in her 40s who had recovered from COVID-19.

This clone was found once. The chain has TRBV4-1 and TRBJ1-2, with D maybe TRBD1 (6 bases). V lost 1 base to trimming and J lost 7 bases, with 16 bases between them. The germline V gene has CDR1 MGHRA and CDR2 YSYEKL. The CDR3 loop spans 15 amino acids. This CDR3 reads CASSQALNRVGGYTF. CDR3 DNA sequence: TGCGCCAGCAGCCAAGCCCTCAACAGGGTTGGTGGCTACACCTTC.

This clone was found once. This rearrangement joins TRBV19 to TRBJ2-7; D is perhaps TRBD1 (5 bases). Between the trimmed V and J ends, which lost 5 bases and 4 bases, there was a span of 15 bases. Germline V gene lookup returns CDR1 LNHDA and CDR2 SQIVND (reference sequence). There are 14 residues in the CDR3. CDR3 in amino acids: CASSSQGLRYEQYF. The CDR3, as DNA: TGTGCCAGTAGTTCCCAGGGTTTGCGATACGAGCAGTACTTC.

V usage is TRBV12-3 or TRBV12-4 and J usage is TRBJ2-2; D not certain. CDR3 length: 13 residues. Trimming pared 3 bases from V and 6 bases from J, leaving 8 bases between. The chain's CDR3 is CASSFLPAGELFF. CDR3 nucleotide sequence: TGTGCCAGCAGTTTTCTGCCAGCCGGGGAGCTGTTTTTT.

The chain combines TRBV4-1 with TRBJ2-3; 9 bases agree with TRBD1. The CDR3 runs to 16 residues. Germline V lookup: CDR1 MGHRA, CDR2 YSYEKL. The J segment lost 5 bases and the V segment lost 4 bases, leaving 10 bases of the junction unmatched. In nucleotides, the CDR3 is TGCGCCAGCAGCCGAACGACAGGGGGTCGAGTAGATACGCAGTATTTT. Protein product: CASSRTTGGRVDTQYF.

The gene calls are TRBV5-5 and TRBJ2-5; 10 bases line up with TRBD2. Germline lookup yields CDR1 SGHKS and CDR2 YYEKEE (reference sequence). J gave up 2 bases and V 6 bases, and 16 bases lay outside the gene matches. The CDR3 has 18 amino acids. The CDR3 reads CASTLLPNLAGVQETQYF. CDR3 nucleotides: TGTGCCAGCACCCTGTTACCAAACCTAGCGGGAGTGCAAGAGACCCAGTACTTC.

The chain links TRBV11-2 to TRBJ2-3; D might be TRBD1 (6 bases). Germline CDR1 and CDR2: SGHAT and FQNNGV. CDR3 length: 17 residues. The germline V and J ends were trimmed by 5 bases and 2 bases, with 20 bases remaining between them. The CDR3 nucleotides are TGTGCCAGCAGCGGAGGAAACCGGGACAAACCCACAGATACGCAGTATTTT. Protein: CASSGGNRDKPTDTQYF.

The chain joins TRBV19 to TRBJ1-1, with 9 bases that match TRBD1. With 3 bases clipped from V and 2 bases from J, the junction kept 25 bases outside the gene matches. This CDR3 contains 22 residues. Germline lookup yields CDR1 LNHDA and CDR2 SQIVND (reference sequence). The CDR3 sequence is CASSIGTGQDRARVGSNTEAFF. In DNA form, the CDR3 reads TGTGCCAGTAGTATTGGGACAGGGCAAGACCGTGCCAGAGTGGGATCAAACACTGAAGCTTTCTTT.

The V gene is TRBV27, the J gene TRBJ1-2; no firm D call. The CDR3 is 15 residues long. V lost 2 bases, J lost 8 bases, and 18 bases lay in between. Germline V gene data show CDR1 as MNHEY and CDR2 as SMNVEV (reference sequence). DNA of the CDR3: TGTGCCAGCAGTTTAAGGCCCGGGAGATCGGGAGGCTACACCTTC. Protein sequence: CASSLRPGRSGGYTF.

V and J are TRBV27 and TRBJ1-4; D remains unclear. V shed 4 bases and J shed 0 bases, with 6 bases lying between them. The CDR3 has 14 amino acids. Per germline, CDR1 MNHEY and CDR2 SMNVEV (reference sequence). CDR3 loop: CASSSPATNEKLFF. The CDR3 DNA follows: TGTGCCAGCAGTTCTCCCGCAACTAATGAAAAACTGTTTTTT.